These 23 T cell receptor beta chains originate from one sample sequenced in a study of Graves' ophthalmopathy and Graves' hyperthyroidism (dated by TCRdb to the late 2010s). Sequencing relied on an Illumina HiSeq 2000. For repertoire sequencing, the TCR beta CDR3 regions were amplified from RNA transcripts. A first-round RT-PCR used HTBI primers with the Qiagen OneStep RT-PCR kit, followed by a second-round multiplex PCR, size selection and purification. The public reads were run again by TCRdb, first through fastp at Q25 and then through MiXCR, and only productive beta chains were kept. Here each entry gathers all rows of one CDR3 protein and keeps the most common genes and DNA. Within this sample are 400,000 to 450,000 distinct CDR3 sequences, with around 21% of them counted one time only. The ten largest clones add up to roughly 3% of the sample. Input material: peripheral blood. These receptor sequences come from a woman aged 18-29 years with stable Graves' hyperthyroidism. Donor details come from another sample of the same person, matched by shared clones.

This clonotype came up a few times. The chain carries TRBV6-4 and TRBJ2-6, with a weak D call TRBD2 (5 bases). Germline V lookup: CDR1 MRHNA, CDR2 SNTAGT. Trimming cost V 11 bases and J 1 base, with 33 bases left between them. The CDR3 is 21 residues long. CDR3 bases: TGTGCCGGGGTCGTGGTAGGGAGCACACAATTCTCTGGTTCTGGGGCCAACGTCCTGACTTTC. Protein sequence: CAGVVVGSTQFSGSGANVLTF.

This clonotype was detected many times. The CDR3 spells CASSSSGTVFSGYEQYF. DNA for the CDR3: TGTGCCAGTAGTTCGTCCGGGACAGTGTTTAGTGGCTACGAGCAGTACTTC. The chain couples TRBV19 to TRBJ2-7; 7 bases agree with TRBD1. The CDR3 contains 17 residues. CDR1 and CDR2 (germline): LNHDA, SQIVND (reference sequence). V lost 5 bases and J lost 3; bases outside the gene matches: 16.

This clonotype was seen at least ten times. CDR3 protein: CASSFLGSSYEQYF. The CDR3 region has the DNA TGTGCCAGCAGTTTTTTAGGTAGCTCCTACGAGCAGTACTTC. The J gene is TRBJ2-7, the V gene TRBV28; D remains unclear. The CDR3 loop spans 14 amino acids. V shed 3 bases and J shed 0 bases, with 9 bases lying between them. CDR1 and CDR2 from the germline V gene are MDHEN and SYDVKM.

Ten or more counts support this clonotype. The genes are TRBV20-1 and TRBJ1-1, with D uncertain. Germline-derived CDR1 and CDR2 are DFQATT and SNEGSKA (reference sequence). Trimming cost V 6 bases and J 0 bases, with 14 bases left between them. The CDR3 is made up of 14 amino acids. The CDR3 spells CSATVRNLNTEAFF. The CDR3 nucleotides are TGCAGTGCCACGGTGCGTAACTTGAACACTGAAGCTTTCTTT.

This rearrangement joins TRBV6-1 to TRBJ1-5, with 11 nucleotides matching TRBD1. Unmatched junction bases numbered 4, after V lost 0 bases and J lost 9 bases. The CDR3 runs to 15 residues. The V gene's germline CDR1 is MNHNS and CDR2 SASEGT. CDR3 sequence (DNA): TGTGCCAGCAGTGAAGCGCCCGGGACAGGGGGGCCCCAGCATTTT. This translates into CASSEAPGTGGPQHF.

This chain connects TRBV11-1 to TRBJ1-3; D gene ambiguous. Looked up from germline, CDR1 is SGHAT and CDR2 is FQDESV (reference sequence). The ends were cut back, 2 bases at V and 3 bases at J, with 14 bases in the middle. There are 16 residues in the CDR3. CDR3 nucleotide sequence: TGTGCCAGCAGCTTATGGAGGTGGGCCGGTGGAAACACCATATATTTT. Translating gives CASSLWRWAGGNTIYF.

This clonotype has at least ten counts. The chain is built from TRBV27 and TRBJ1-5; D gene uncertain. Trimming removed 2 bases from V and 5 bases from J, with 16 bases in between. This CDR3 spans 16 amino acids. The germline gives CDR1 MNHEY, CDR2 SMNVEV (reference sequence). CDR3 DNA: TGTGCCAGCAGTTTAACGTCGGAGGGCGCCGATCAGCCCCAGCATTTT. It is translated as CASSLTSEGADQPQHF.

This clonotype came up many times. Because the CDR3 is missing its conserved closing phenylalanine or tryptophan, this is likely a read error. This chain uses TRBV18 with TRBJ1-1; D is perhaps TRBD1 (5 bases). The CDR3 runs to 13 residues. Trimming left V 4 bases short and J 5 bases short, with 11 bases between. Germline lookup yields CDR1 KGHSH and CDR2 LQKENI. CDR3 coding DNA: TGTGCCAGCTCACTAGGTCAGGGAACTGAAGCTTTCCTT. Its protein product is CASSLGQGTEAFL.

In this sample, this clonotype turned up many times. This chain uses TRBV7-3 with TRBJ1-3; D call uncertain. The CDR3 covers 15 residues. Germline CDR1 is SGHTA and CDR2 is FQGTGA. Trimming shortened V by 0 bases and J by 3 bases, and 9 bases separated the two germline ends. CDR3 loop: CASSLTRGLGNTIYF. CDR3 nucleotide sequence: TGTGCCAGCAGCTTAACCCGAGGGCTTGGAAACACCATATATTTT.

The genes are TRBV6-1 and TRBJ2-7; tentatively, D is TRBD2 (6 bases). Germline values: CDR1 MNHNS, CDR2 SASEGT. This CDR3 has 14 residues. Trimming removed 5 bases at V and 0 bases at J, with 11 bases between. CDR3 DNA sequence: TGTGCCAGCAGTACCGGGACTTACTCCTACGAGCAGTACTTC. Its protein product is CASSTGTYSYEQYF.

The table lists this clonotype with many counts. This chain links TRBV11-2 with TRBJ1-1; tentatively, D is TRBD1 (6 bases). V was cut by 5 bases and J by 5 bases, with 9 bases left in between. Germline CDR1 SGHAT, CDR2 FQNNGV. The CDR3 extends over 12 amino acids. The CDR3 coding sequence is TGTGCCAGCAGCCCGGACAGTACTGAAGCTTTCTTT. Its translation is CASSPDSTEAFF.

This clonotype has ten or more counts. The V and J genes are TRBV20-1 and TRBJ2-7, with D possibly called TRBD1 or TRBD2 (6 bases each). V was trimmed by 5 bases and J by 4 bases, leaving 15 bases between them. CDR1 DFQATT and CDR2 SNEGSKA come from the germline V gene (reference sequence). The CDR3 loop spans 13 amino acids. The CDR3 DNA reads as TGCAGTGCTCCATGGGGGGCAAGGTACGAGCAGTACTTC. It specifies CSAPWGARYEQYF.

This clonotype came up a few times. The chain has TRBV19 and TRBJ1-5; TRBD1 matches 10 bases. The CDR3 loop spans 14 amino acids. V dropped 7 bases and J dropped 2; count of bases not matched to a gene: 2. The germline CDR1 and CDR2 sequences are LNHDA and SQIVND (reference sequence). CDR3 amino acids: CASTGTGGNQPQHF. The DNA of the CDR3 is TGTGCCAGTACCGGGACAGGGGGCAATCAGCCCCAGCATTTT.

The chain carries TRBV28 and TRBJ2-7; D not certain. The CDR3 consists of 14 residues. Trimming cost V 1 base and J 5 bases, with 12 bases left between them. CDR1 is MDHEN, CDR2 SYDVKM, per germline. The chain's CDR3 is CASSLFGLPDEQYF. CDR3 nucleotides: TGTGCCAGCAGTTTATTCGGCCTTCCGGACGAGCAGTACTTC.

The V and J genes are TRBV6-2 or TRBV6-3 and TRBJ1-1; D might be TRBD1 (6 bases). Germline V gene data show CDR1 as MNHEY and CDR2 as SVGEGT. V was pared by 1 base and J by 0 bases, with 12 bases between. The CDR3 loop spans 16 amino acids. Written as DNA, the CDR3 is TGTGCCAGCAGTTACTTAGGGACATCCATGAACACTGAAGCTTTCTTT. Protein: CASSYLGTSMNTEAFF.

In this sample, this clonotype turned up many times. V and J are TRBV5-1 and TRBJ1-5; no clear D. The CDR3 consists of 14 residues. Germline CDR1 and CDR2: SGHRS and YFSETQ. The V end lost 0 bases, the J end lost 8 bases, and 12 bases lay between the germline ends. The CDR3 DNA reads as TGCGCCAGCAGCTTGGCCGGACTCGGGGAGCCCCAGCATTTT. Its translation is CASSLAGLGEPQHF.

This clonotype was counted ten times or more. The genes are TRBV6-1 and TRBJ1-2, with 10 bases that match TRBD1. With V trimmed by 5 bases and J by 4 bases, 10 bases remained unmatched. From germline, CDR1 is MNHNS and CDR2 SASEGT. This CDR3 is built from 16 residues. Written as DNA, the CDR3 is TGTGCCAGCAGTCAAATGCGGACAGGGGGTGGCTATGGCTACACCTTC. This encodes CASSQMRTGGGYGYTF.

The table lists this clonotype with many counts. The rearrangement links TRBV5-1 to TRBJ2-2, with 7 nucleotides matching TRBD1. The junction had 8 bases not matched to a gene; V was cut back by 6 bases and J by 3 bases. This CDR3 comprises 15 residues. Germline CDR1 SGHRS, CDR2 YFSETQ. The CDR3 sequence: CASTRQGPDTGELFF. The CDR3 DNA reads TGCGCCAGCACACGACAGGGTCCGGACACCGGGGAGCTGTTTTTT.

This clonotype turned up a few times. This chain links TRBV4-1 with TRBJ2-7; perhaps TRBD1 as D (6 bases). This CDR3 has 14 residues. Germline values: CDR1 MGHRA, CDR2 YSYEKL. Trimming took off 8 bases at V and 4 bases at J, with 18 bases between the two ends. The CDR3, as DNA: TGCGCCAGCGCCGCGGGCAGGGGCGTATACGAGCAGTACTTC. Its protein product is CASAAGRGVYEQYF.

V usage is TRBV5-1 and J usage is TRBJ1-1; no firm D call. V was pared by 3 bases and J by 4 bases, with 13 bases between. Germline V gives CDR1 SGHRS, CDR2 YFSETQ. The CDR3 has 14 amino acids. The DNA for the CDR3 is TGCGCCAGCAGCTCGGAAGCGGGAAGCACTGAAGCTTTCTTT. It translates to CASSSEAGSTEAFF.

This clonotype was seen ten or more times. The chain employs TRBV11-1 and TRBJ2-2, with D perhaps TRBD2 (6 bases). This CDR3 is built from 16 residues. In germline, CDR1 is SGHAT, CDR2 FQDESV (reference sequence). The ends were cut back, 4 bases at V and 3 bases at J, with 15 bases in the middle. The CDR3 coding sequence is TGTGCCAGCAGCTCTCCCAGGAGGGGAGACACCGGGGAGCTGTTTTTT. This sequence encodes CASSSPRRGDTGELFF.

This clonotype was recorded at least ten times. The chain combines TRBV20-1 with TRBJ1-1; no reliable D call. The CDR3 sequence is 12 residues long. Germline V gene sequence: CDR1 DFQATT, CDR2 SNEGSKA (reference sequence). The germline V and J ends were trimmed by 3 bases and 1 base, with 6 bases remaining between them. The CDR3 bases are TGCAGTGCTAGCATGGAGAACACTGAAGCTTTCTTT. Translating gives CSASMENTEAFF.

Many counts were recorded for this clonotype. As DNA, the CDR3 is TGTGCCTGGCTCGGGACAGGGTATGGCTACACCTTC. Encoded protein: CAWLGTGYGYTF. V gene TRBV30 combines with J gene TRBJ1-2; 9 bases fit TRBD1. The CDR3 spans 12 residues. The V and J ends lost 5 bases and 5 bases, in that order; junction bases with no gene match: 3. The germline V gene encodes CDR1 GTSNPN and CDR2 SVGIG (reference sequence).